This entry concerns a single TCR beta chain. Antigen unknown. This sample is part of a study of T cell responses to AZD1222 COVID-19 vaccine. The study, taken as a whole, reports: Unmutated regions of variants are reportedly targeted by nearly half of spike-specific TCRs. With dominance at 160-218 and 743-854, vaccine-associated CD4 TCRs spanned spike.

CDR1 and CDR2 from the germline V gene are MNHEY and SVGAGI. This CDR3 has 14 residues. Method: immunoSEQ multiplex PCR; TCRdb's copy keeps in-frame clones and lacks some. This sample has 90,000 to 95,000 clones, with 88% found just once. This sequence originates from an adult in good health. Sequencing used peripheral blood, obtained on day 0 of AZD1222 vaccination. The V gene is TRBV6-5, the J gene TRBJ2-3, with D tentatively TRBD2 (5 bases). The CDR3 region has the DNA TGTTCTATACGCTCCACGGCGAGGGAAGATACGCAGTATTTT. Residues: CSIRSTAREDTQYF.